These T cell receptor beta chains were read from a single sample in a study of vaccination and CD4 T cells after COVID-19. TCRdb used MiXCR to reprocess the PCR reads, holding one entry per CDR3 protein. The sample consists of around 15,000 distinct CDR3 sequences, 58% of them appearing once. Their target antigens are unknown. Sequencing used CD4+ T cells from blood, cultured in vitro. Receptor source: a human donor who had recovered from COVID-19. Both conserved end residues are part of each CDR3. The order of the fields is D gene, V gene, J gene, clone size, CDR3 protein, CDR3 DNA. The D gene is left open where the match is weak. The size of a clone is reported for some rows only, either as once, few or many, or as a class for expanded clones.

D gene: NA
V gene: TRBV25-1
J gene: TRBJ1-2
clone size: NA
CDR3 protein: CASSDLGRNYGYTF
CDR3 DNA: TGTGCCAGCAGTGATCTGGGACGGAACTATGGCTACACCTTC

D gene: NA
V gene: TRBV20-1
J gene: TRBJ1-5
clone size: NA
CDR3 protein: CSARDYAGSVQPQHF
CDR3 DNA: TGCAGTGCTAGAGATTACGCGGGTTCAGTGCAGCCCCAGCATTTT

D gene: NA
V gene: TRBV7-8
J gene: TRBJ1-3
clone size: NA
CDR3 protein: CASSLQRVPLGNTIYF
CDR3 DNA: TGTGCCAGCAGCTTACAAAGGGTTCCTTTAGGAAACACCATATATTTT

D gene: TRBD1
V gene: TRBV19
J gene: TRBJ2-3
clone size: NA
CDR3 protein: CASARRQGGLGADTQYF
CDR3 DNA: TGTGCCAGTGCAAGGCGACAGGGGGGTCTAGGGGCAGATACGCAGTATTTT

D gene: NA
V gene: TRBV11-3
J gene: TRBJ1-1
clone size: NA
CDR3 protein: CASSYSGTEAFF
CDR3 DNA: TGTGCCAGCAGCTATTCCGGGACAGAAGCTTTCTTT

D gene: NA
V gene: TRBV6-1
J gene: TRBJ1-2
clone size: few
CDR3 protein: CATRQAYGYTF
CDR3 DNA: TGTGCCACCAGACAGGCCTATGGCTACACCTTC

D gene: NA
V gene: TRBV7-6
J gene: TRBJ2-3
clone size: NA
CDR3 protein: CASSSQWSADTQYF
CDR3 DNA: TGTGCCAGCAGCTCCCAGTGGTCCGCAGATACGCAGTATTTT

D gene: TRBD1
V gene: TRBV7-2
J gene: TRBJ2-5
clone size: NA
CDR3 protein: CASSLTGTGEKETQYF
CDR3 DNA: TGTGCCAGCAGCTTAACCGGGACAGGGGAAAAAGAGACCCAGTACTTC

D gene: NA
V gene: TRBV11-2
J gene: TRBJ2-5
clone size: NA
CDR3 protein: CASSPGSQETQYF
CDR3 DNA: TGTGCCAGCAGCCCAGGGTCCCAAGAGACCCAGTACTTC

D gene: NA
V gene: TRBV12-3/TRBV12-4
J gene: TRBJ1-1
clone size: NA
CDR3 protein: CASSPQLGSNTEAFF
CDR3 DNA: TGTGCCAGCAGTCCTCAATTGGGTTCGAACACTGAAGCTTTCTTT

D gene: NA
V gene: TRBV2
J gene: TRBJ1-2
clone size: NA
CDR3 protein: CASRPTGVSYGYTF
CDR3 DNA: TGTGCCAGCAGACCCACGGGGGTTAGCTATGGCTACACCTTC

D gene: NA
V gene: TRBV7-6
J gene: TRBJ2-3
clone size: few
CDR3 protein: CASRSRAGKVPSTDTQYF
CDR3 DNA: TGTGCCAGCAGGTCCCGGGCCGGCAAAGTACCTAGCACAGATACGCAGTATTTT

D gene: TRBD1
V gene: TRBV7-3
J gene: TRBJ2-5
clone size: NA
CDR3 protein: CASSPGQGETQYF
CDR3 DNA: TGTGCCAGCAGCCCAGGACAGGGGGAGACCCAGTACTTC

D gene: NA
V gene: TRBV20-1
J gene: TRBJ2-3
clone size: NA
CDR3 protein: CSAQGRTWEDTQYF
CDR3 DNA: TGCAGTGCTCAAGGACGTACTTGGGAAGATACGCAGTATTTT

D gene: TRBD1
V gene: TRBV20-1
J gene: TRBJ1-2
clone size: NA
CDR3 protein: CSVDRQGYYGYTF
CDR3 DNA: TGCAGTGTCGATAGACAGGGCTACTATGGCTACACCTTC

D gene: NA
V gene: TRBV7-9
J gene: TRBJ1-6
clone size: few
CDR3 protein: CASSGGTENNSPLHF
CDR3 DNA: TGTGCCAGCAGCGGCGGGACGGAGAATAATTCACCCCTCCACTTT

D gene: NA
V gene: TRBV14
J gene: TRBJ1-1
clone size: NA
CDR3 protein: CASSPPGVGGAFF
CDR3 DNA: TGTGCCAGCAGCCCCCCCGGGGTGGGGGGAGCTTTCTTT

D gene: TRBD2
V gene: TRBV20-1
J gene: TRBJ2-1
clone size: NA
CDR3 protein: CSATPTSGSGNEQFF
CDR3 DNA: TGCAGTGCTACCCCGACTAGCGGGAGTGGTAATGAGCAGTTCTTC

D gene: NA
V gene: TRBV20-1
J gene: TRBJ1-4
clone size: NA
CDR3 protein: CSARDWAQQNEKLFF
CDR3 DNA: TGCAGTGCTAGAGATTGGGCACAGCAAAATGAAAAACTGTTTTTT

D gene: TRBD1
V gene: TRBV7-3
J gene: TRBJ1-1
clone size: NA
CDR3 protein: CASSLSATGGPGFF
CDR3 DNA: TGTGCCAGCAGCTTAAGTGCAACAGGGGGACCGGGCTTCTTT

D gene: TRBD2
V gene: TRBV24-1
J gene: TRBJ2-1
clone size: NA
CDR3 protein: CATSGGTSGTGKNNEQFF
CDR3 DNA: TGTGCCACCAGTGGGGGGACTAGCGGGACCGGAAAAAACAATGAGCAGTTCTTC

D gene: NA
V gene: TRBV28
J gene: TRBJ2-7
clone size: NA
CDR3 protein: CASKEWDVQNYEQYF
CDR3 DNA: TGTGCCAGCAAAGAATGGGATGTACAAAACTACGAGCAGTACTTC

D gene: NA
V gene: TRBV7-2
J gene: TRBJ2-1
clone size: NA
CDR3 protein: CASSLSGGASNEQFF
CDR3 DNA: TGTGCCAGCAGCTTAAGTGGGGGGGCTTCCAATGAGCAGTTCTTC

D gene: NA
V gene: TRBV6-1
J gene: TRBJ2-1
clone size: NA
CDR3 protein: CASSELAGSSYNEQFF
CDR3 DNA: TGTGCCAGCAGTGAACTTGCGGGCAGCTCCTACAATGAGCAGTTCTTC

D gene: NA
V gene: TRBV24-1
J gene: TRBJ2-2
clone size: NA
CDR3 protein: CATQVPEKRELFF
CDR3 DNA: TGTGCCACCCAAGTACCAGAGAAGCGGGAGCTGTTTTTT

D gene: NA
V gene: TRBV20-1
J gene: TRBJ1-4
clone size: NA
CDR3 protein: CSAMDSLHEKLFF
CDR3 DNA: TGCAGTGCTATGGACAGCCTCCATGAAAAACTGTTTTTT

D gene: TRBD2
V gene: TRBV5-1
J gene: TRBJ2-5
clone size: NA
CDR3 protein: CASSSGTSGGIQETQYF
CDR3 DNA: TGCGCCAGCAGCAGCGGGACTAGCGGGGGCATCCAAGAGACCCAGTACTTC

D gene: NA
V gene: TRBV6-1
J gene: TRBJ1-5
clone size: NA
CDR3 protein: CASSPGGGFGNQPQHF
CDR3 DNA: TGTGCCAGCAGCCCCGGTGGGGGCTTCGGCAATCAGCCCCAGCATTTT

D gene: TRBD2
V gene: TRBV24-1
J gene: TRBJ2-6
clone size: NA
CDR3 protein: CATSDSGGGATGSGANVLTF
CDR3 DNA: TGTGCCACCAGTGACTCCGGGGGGGGTGCGACCGGCTCTGGGGCCAACGTCCTGACTTTC

D gene: TRBD1
V gene: TRBV10-3
J gene: TRBJ2-7
clone size: NA
CDR3 protein: CASRDSKDYEQYF
CDR3 DNA: TGTGCTTCCCGGGACAGTAAAGACTACGAGCAGTACTTC

D gene: NA
V gene: TRBV11-2
J gene: TRBJ1-2
clone size: few
CDR3 protein: CASSLVSFYGYTF
CDR3 DNA: TGTGCCAGCAGCTTAGTGAGCTTCTATGGCTACACCTTC

D gene: NA
V gene: TRBV20-1
J gene: TRBJ1-1
clone size: NA
CDR3 protein: CSARDRRSTKAFF
CDR3 DNA: TGCAGTGCTAGAGATCGACGATCGACGAAAGCTTTCTTT

D gene: TRBD1
V gene: TRBV5-1
J gene: TRBJ1-2
clone size: NA
CDR3 protein: CASSAQGPYGYTF
CDR3 DNA: TGCGCCAGCAGCGCACAGGGGCCCTATGGCTACACCTTC

D gene: NA
V gene: TRBV6-1
J gene: TRBJ1-2
clone size: NA
CDR3 protein: CASSVQGGYGYTF
CDR3 DNA: TGTGCCAGCAGCGTACAGGGAGGGTACGGCTACACCTTC

D gene: NA
V gene: TRBV28
J gene: TRBJ2-1
clone size: once
CDR3 protein: CASSLHKSSYNEQFF
CDR3 DNA: TGTGCCAGCAGCCTCCACAAAAGCTCCTACAATGAGCAGTTCTTC

D gene: TRBD1
V gene: TRBV12-3/TRBV12-4
J gene: TRBJ2-3
clone size: NA
CDR3 protein: CASSTRTGDYTDTQYF
CDR3 DNA: TGTGCCAGCAGTACCCGGACAGGGGACTACACAGATACGCAGTATTTT

D gene: TRBD1
V gene: TRBV20-1
J gene: TRBJ2-3
clone size: few
CDR3 protein: CSAQKGQVGTDTQYF
CDR3 DNA: TGCAGTGCTCAAAAAGGACAGGTGGGCACAGATACGCAGTATTTT

D gene: NA
V gene: TRBV6-1
J gene: TRBJ1-2
clone size: few
CDR3 protein: CASGARGSNYGYTF
CDR3 DNA: TGTGCCAGCGGGGCTAGGGGCAGCAACTATGGCTACACCTTC

D gene: TRBD2
V gene: TRBV4-1
J gene: TRBJ2-7
clone size: few
CDR3 protein: CASSNTRVLAGGTYEQYF
CDR3 DNA: TGCGCCAGCAGCAACACCCGAGTCTTAGCGGGGGGTACCTACGAGCAGTACTTC

D gene: NA
V gene: TRBV7-6
J gene: TRBJ2-2
clone size: NA
CDR3 protein: CASSLDSGGNGGELFF
CDR3 DNA: TGTGCCAGCAGCTTGGATTCGGGGGGCAACGGCGGGGAGCTGTTTTTT

D gene: TRBD1
V gene: TRBV9
J gene: TRBJ1-5
clone size: few
CDR3 protein: CASSQGGTANQPQHF
CDR3 DNA: TGTGCCAGTTCGCAAGGGGGCACAGCTAATCAGCCCCAGCATTTT

D gene: NA
V gene: TRBV28
J gene: TRBJ1-1
clone size: once
CDR3 protein: CASSLVLGGTEAFF
CDR3 DNA: TGTGCCAGCAGTTTAGTATTGGGGGGTACTGAAGCTTTCTTT